This T cell receptor (beta chain) was sequenced during a study of cytomegalovirus exposure and HLA in healthy donors. Study-level information: The study placed over 65% of its roughly 410 genotyped donors in the Caucasian-associated ancestry cluster. Study-level results: Sequencing likely generated an artifact that appeared as a cluster of highly shared sequence variants. Data from an earlier analysis indicated that most TCR beta V segments were productive either about 87% or about 30% of the time.

Germline V gene data show CDR1 as MNHEY and CDR2 as SMNVEV (reference sequence). CDR3 length: 20 amino acids. The ends lost 6 bases at V and 5 bases at J; junction bases unmatched: 18. A multiplex PCR was run with 60 Vbeta primers and 13 Jbeta primers. Assay used: immunoSEQ multiplex PCR; TCRdb lists only in-frame clones, some missing. The sample holds over 150,000 clones; 75% to 90% are singletons and the top ten take under 7.5%. A note on this clone: What it binds is not known.

The clonotype comes from a woman in her forties or fifties in good health and CMV-seropositive. The chain couples TRBV27 to TRBJ2-5; 16 bases align to TRBD2. Sample: PBMCs. The CDR3 DNA follows: TGTGCCAGCAGAGTTTGGCCCCCGGGACTAGCGGGAGGGCCTGGGGAGACCCAGTACTTC. As protein: CASRVWPPGLAGGPGETQYF.